This T cell receptor beta chain came from a study of blood T cell repertoires in COVID-19. Sequencing used immunoSEQ multiplex PCR; TCRdb keeps in-frame clones, though not all of them. The sample carries about 120,000 clones, 82% recorded once. CDR1 SGHRS and CDR2 YFSETQ come from the germline V gene. There are 15 residues in the CDR3. The V end lost 4 bases, the J end lost 2 bases, and 15 bases lay between the germline ends. The chain combines TRBV5-1 with TRBJ1-2; TRBD1 is a possible D gene (5 bases). Specimen: peripheral blood. This sequence was found in a human donor in a cohort sampled during active COVID-19. The CDR3 DNA sequence: TGCGCCAGCAGCCCCGGGGGAAATACCAACTATGGCTACACCTTC. Its protein product is CASSPGGNTNYGYTF.